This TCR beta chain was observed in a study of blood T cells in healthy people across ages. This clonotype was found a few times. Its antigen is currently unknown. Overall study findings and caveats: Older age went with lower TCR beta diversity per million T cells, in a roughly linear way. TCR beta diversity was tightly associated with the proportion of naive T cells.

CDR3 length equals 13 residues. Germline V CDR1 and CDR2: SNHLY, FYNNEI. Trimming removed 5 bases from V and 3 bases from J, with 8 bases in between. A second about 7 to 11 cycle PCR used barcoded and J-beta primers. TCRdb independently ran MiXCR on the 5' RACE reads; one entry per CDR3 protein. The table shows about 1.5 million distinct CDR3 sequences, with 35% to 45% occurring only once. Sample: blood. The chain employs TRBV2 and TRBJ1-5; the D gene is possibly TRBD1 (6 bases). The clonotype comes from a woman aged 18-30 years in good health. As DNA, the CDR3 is TGTGCCAGCAGTTGGGACAACAATCAGCCCCAGCATTTT. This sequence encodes CASSWDNNQPQHF. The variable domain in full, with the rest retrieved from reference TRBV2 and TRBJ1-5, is EPEVTQTPSHQVTQMGQEVILRCVPISNHLYFYWYRQILGQKVEFLVSFYNNEISEKSEIFDDQFSVERPDGSNFTLKIRSTKLEDSAMYFCASSWDNNQPQHFGDGTRLSIL.